This T cell receptor (beta chain) was sequenced in a study of blood T cell repertoires in COVID-19. About the study: PBMCs, B-cell-depleted T cells, or T cells provided the cDNA or gDNA that made up the material.

Sequenced by immunoSEQ multiplex PCR; TCRdb stores in-frame clones only, minus some. The sample holds 150,000 to 200,000 clones; around nine tenths are singletons and the top ten take roughly 0.82%. Source material: PBMCs or T cells enriched from blood (not recorded which). The TCR sequence derives from a woman under 30 who had recovered from COVID-19.

CDR3 residues: CSVGGFGDQPQHF. CDR3 nucleotides: TGCAGCGTGGGGGGTTTTGGGGATCAGCCCCAGCATTTT. The chain recombines TRBV29-1 with TRBJ1-5; tentative D call: TRBD1 (5 bases). The germline V gene encodes CDR1 SQVTM and CDR2 ANQGSEA. The CDR3 totals 13 residues. The V and J ends lost 6 bases and 5 bases respectively, with 14 bases between them.